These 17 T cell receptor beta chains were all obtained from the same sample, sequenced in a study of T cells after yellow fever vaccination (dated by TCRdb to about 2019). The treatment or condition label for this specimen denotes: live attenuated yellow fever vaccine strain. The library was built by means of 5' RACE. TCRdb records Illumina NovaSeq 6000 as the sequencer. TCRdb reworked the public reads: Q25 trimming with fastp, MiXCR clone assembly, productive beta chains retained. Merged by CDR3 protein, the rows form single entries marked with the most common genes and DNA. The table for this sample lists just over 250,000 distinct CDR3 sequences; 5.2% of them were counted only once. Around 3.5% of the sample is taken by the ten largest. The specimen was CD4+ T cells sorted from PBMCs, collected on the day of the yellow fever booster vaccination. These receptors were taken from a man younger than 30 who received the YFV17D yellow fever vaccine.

CDR3 region: CSATGGWNQPQHF. In DNA, the CDR3 is TGCAGTGCTACAGGGGGCTGGAATCAGCCCCAGCATTTT. V gene TRBV20-1 combines with J gene TRBJ1-5; 8 nucleotides align to TRBD1. After removal of 4 bases from V and 4 bases from J, the junction contained 3 bases not matched to a gene. This CDR3 comprises 13 residues. Germline V CDR1 and CDR2: DFQATT, SNEGSKA (reference sequence).

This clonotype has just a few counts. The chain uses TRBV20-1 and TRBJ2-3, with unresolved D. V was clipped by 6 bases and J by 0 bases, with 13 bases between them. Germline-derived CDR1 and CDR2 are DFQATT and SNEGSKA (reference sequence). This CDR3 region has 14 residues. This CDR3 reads CSAPQATSTDTQYF. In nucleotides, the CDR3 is TGCAGTGCCCCCCAGGCGACTAGCACAGATACGCAGTATTTT.

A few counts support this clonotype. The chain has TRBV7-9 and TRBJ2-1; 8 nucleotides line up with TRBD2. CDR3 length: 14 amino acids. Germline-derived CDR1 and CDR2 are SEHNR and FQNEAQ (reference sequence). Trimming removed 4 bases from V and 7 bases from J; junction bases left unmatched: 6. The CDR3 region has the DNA TGTGCCAGCAGCTCCAGCGGGGGAGATAATGAGCAGTTCTTC. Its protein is CASSSSGGDNEQFF.

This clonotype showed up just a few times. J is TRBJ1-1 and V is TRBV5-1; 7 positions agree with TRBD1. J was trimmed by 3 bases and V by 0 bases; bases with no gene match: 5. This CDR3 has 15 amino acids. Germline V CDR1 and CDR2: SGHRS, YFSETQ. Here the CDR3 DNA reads TGCGCCAGCAGCTTGGCTTTTCAGGGGGACACTGAAGCTTTCTTT. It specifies CASSLAFQGDTEAFF.

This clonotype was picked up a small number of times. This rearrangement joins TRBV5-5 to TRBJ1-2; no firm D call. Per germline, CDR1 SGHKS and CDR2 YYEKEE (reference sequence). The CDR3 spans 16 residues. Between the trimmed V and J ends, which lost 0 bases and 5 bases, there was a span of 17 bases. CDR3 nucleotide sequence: TGTGCCAGCAGCTTGGCCCCGCTCCGGGCCGAATATGGCTACACCTTC. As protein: CASSLAPLRAEYGYTF.

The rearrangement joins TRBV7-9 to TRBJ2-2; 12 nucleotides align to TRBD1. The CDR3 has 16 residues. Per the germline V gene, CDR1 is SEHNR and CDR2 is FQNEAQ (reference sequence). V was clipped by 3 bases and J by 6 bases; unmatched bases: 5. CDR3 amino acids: CASSFSGTGGSGELFF. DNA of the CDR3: TGTGCCAGCAGCTTTTCCGGGACAGGGGGCTCCGGGGAGCTGTTTTTT.

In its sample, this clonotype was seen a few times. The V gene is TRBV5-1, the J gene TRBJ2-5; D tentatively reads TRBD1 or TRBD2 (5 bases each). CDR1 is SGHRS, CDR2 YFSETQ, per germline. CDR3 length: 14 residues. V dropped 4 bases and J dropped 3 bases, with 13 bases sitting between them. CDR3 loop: CASSQGTEKETQYF. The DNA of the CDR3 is TGCGCCAGCAGCCAAGGGACGGAAAAAGAGACCCAGTACTTC.

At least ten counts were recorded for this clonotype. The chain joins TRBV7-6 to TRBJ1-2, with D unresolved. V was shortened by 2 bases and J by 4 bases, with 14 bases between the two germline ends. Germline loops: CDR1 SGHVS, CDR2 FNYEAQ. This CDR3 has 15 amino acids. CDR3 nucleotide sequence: TGTGCCAGCAGCTTAAATGTAGGCAGCCCCTATGGCTACACCTTC. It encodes CASSLNVGSPYGYTF.

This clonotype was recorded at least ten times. CDR3 in amino acids: CASSEQDKNIQYF. Written as DNA, the CDR3 is TGTGCCAGCAGTGAACAGGACAAAAACATTCAGTACTTC. The chain is built from TRBV6-5 and TRBJ2-4; tentative D call: TRBD1 (5 bases). This CDR3 has 13 amino acids. Deletions cut 5 bases from V and 3 bases from J, with 8 bases between. Germline V CDR1 and CDR2: MNHEY, SVGAGI.

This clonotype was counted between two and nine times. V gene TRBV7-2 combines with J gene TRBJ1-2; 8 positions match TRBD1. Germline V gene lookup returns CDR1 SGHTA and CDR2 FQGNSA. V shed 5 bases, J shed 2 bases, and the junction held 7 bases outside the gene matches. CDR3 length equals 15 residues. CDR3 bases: TGTGCCAGCAGCGAAAGCGGACAGGGAAACTATGGCTACACCTTC. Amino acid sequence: CASSESGQGNYGYTF.

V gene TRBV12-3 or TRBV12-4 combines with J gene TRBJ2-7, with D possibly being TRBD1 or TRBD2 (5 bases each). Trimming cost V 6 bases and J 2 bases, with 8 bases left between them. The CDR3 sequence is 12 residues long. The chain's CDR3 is CASSRDPYEQYV. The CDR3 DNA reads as TGTGCCAGCAGCCGGGACCCCTACGAGCAGTACGTC.

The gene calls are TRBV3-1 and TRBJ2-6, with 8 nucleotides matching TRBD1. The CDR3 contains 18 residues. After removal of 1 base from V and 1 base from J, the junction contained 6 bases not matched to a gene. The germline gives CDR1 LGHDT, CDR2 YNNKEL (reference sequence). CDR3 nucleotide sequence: TGTGCCAGCAGCCAAGGTCAAGGACAGGGTTCTGGGGCCAACGTCCTGACTTTC. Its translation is CASSQGQGQGSGANVLTF.

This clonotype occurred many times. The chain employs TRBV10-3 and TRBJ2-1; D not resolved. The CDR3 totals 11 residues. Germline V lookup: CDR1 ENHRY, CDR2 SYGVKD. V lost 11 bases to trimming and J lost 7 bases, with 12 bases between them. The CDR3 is CAATTENEQFF. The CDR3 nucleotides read TGTGCCGCGACAACAGAAAATGAGCAGTTCTTC.

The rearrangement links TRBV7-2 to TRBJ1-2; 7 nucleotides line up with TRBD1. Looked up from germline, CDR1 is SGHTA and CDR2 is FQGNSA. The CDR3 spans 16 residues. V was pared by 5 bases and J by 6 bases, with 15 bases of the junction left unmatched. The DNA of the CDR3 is TGTGCCAGCAGCGCGAGACGTCGACAGGGCGGAGATGGCTACACCTTC. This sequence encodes CASSARRRQGGDGYTF. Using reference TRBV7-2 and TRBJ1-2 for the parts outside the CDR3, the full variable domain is GAGVSQSPSNKVTEKGKDVELRCDPISGHTALYWYRQSLGQGLEFLIYFQGNSAPDKSGLPSDRFSAERTGGSVSTLTIQRTQQEDSAVYLCASSARRRQGGDGYTFGSGTRLTVV.

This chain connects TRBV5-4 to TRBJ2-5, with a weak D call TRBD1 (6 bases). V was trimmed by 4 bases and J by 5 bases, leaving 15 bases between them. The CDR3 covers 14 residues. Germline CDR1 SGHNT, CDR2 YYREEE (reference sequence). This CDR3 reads CASSLQWGRETQYF. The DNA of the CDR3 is TGTGCCAGCAGCCTACAGTGGGGGCGGGAGACCCAGTACTTC.

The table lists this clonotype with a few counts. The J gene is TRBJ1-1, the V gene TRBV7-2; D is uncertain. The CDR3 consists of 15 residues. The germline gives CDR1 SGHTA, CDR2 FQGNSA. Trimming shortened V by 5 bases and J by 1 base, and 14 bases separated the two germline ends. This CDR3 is CASSPGRATNTEAFF. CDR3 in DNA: TGTGCCAGCAGCCCCGGGAGGGCCACGAACACTGAAGCTTTCTTT. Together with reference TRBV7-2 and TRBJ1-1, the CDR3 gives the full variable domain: GAGVSQSPSNKVTEKGKDVELRCDPISGHTALYWYRQSLGQGLEFLIYFQGNSAPDKSGLPSDRFSAERTGGSVSTLTIQRTQQEDSAVYLCASSPGRATNTEAFFGQGTRLTVV.

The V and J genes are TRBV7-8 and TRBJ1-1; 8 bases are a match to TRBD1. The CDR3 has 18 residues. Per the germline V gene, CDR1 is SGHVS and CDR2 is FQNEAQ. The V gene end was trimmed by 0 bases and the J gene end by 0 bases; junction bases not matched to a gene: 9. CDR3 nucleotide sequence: TGTGCCAGCAGCTTAGCGACAGGGGCCAAGTGGGTGAACACTGAAGCTTTCTTT. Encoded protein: CASSLATGAKWVNTEAFF.